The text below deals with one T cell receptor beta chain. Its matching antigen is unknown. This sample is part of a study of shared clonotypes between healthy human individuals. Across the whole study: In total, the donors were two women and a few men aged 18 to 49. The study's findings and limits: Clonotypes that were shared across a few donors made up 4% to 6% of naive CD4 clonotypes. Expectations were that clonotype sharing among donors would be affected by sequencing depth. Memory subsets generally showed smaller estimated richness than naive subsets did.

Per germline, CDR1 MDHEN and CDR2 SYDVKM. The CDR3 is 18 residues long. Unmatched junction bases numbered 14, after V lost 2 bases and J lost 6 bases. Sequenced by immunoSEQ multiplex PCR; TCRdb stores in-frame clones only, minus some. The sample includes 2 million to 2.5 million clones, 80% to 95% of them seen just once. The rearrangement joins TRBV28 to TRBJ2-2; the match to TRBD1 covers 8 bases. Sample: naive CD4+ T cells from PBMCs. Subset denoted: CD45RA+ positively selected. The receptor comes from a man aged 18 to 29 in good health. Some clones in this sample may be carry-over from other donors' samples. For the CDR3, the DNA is TGTGCCAGCAGTTTAGTCGGCAGGGGGCATCTTGGGGCCGGGGAGCTGTTTTTT. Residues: CASSLVGRGHLGAGELFF.